The rows below give T cell receptor beta chains drawn from one sample of a study of T cell changes during pregnancy in multiple sclerosis. Libraries were prepared by immunoSEQ multiplex PCR; TCRdb keeps only in-frame clonotypes and omits some of them. The data contain around 96,000 clones, 85% to 95% of them singletons. The sample consisted of peripheral blood, taken in the first trimester of pregnancy. These receptor sequences come from a female donor with multiple sclerosis, enrolled in a pregnancy study. CDR3s include the opening cysteine and the closing phenylalanine or tryptophan. The order of the fields is clone size, D gene, J gene, V gene, CDR3 DNA, CDR3 protein. A D gene is named only where the DNA matches it firmly. Clone size is given for some rows only: seen once, a few or many times, or a class if the clone is expanded.

clone size: NA; D gene: NA; J gene: TRBJ1-3; V gene: TRBV28; CDR3 DNA: TGTGCCATGCGAGATGGAAACACCATATATTTT; CDR3 protein: CAMRDGNTIYF
clone size: NA; D gene: TRBD1; J gene: TRBJ1-2; V gene: TRBV19; CDR3 DNA: TGTGCCAGTAGAACAGGGGGCTCTAACTATGGCTACACCTTC; CDR3 protein: CASRTGGSNYGYTF
clone size: NA; D gene: TRBD1; J gene: TRBJ2-2; V gene: TRBV6-6; CDR3 DNA: TGTGCCAGCAGGGGTACCGGGACAGCAAACACCGGGGAGCTGTTTTTT; CDR3 protein: CASRGTGTANTGELFF
clone size: NA; D gene: NA; J gene: TRBJ1-2; V gene: TRBV27; CDR3 DNA: TGTGCCAGCAGCTGGACTCGGGGGTCAACTAACTATGGCTACACCTTC; CDR3 protein: CASSWTRGSTNYGYTF
clone size: NA; D gene: TRBD2; J gene: TRBJ2-5; V gene: TRBV7-3; CDR3 DNA: TGTGCCAGCAGCTTCTGGGGGGGGGACGGCGAGACCCAGTACTTC; CDR3 protein: CASSFWGGDGETQYF
clone size: NA; D gene: NA; J gene: TRBJ2-1; V gene: TRBV5-6; CDR3 DNA: TGTGCCAGCAGCACGAGCGGAGACAATGAGCAGTTCTTC; CDR3 protein: CASSTSGDNEQFF
clone size: NA; D gene: NA; J gene: TRBJ1-6; V gene: TRBV5-4; CDR3 DNA: TGTGCCAGCAGCTCTAGACAGGTTGACTCACCCCTCCACTTT; CDR3 protein: CASSSRQVDSPLHF
clone size: NA; D gene: NA; J gene: TRBJ1-2; V gene: TRBV6-5; CDR3 DNA: TGTGCCAGCACCCTCGGACTTGAGGGATATGGCTACACCTTC; CDR3 protein: CASTLGLEGYGYTF
clone size: NA; D gene: NA; J gene: TRBJ1-1; V gene: TRBV13; CDR3 DNA: TGTGCCAGCAGCCATTCTAGTGCTGAGGCTTTCTTT; CDR3 protein: CASSHSSAEAFF
clone size: NA; D gene: TRBD1; J gene: TRBJ2-7; V gene: TRBV6-5; CDR3 DNA: TGTGCCAGCAGTTACTTGGCGGGACAGGGGATCTACGAGCAGTACTTC; CDR3 protein: CASSYLAGQGIYEQYF
clone size: NA; D gene: NA; J gene: TRBJ1-1; V gene: TRBV18; CDR3 DNA: TGTGCCAGCTCACCTCCCGGGGGTGGAACTGAAGCTTTCTTT; CDR3 protein: CASSPPGGGTEAFF
clone size: once; D gene: TRBD2; J gene: TRBJ2-7; V gene: TRBV2; CDR3 DNA: TGTGCCAGCAGTGGGGGAAGCGGGGGGTCCGAGCAGTACTTC; CDR3 protein: CASSGGSGGSEQYF
clone size: NA; D gene: NA; J gene: TRBJ2-3; V gene: TRBV7-9; CDR3 DNA: TGTGCCAGCAGCTCTATCACAGATACGCAGTATTTT; CDR3 protein: CASSSITDTQYF
clone size: NA; D gene: NA; J gene: TRBJ1-4; V gene: TRBV9; CDR3 DNA: TGTGCCAGCAGCGTAGGCCCCGGTAATGAAAAACTGTTTTTT; CDR3 protein: CASSVGPGNEKLFF
clone size: NA; D gene: NA; J gene: TRBJ2-7; V gene: TRBV6-5; CDR3 DNA: TGTGCCAGCAGTTACTTGGCCAAGACATACGAGCAGTACTTC; CDR3 protein: CASSYLAKTYEQYF